The rows below give T cell receptor beta chains drawn from one sample of a study of blood T cell repertoires in COVID-19. Clones were read by immunoSEQ multiplex PCR, and TCRdb kept only the in-frame ones, dropping some. Here the sample spans some 96,000 clones, approximately 89% being singletons. The material sequenced was peripheral blood. The receptors come from a man between 45 and 60 years old with active COVID-19. Both conserved end residues are part of each CDR3. A D gene is named only where the DNA matches it firmly. The size field is filled for only some rows; it gives once, few, many or a size class.

>TRBJ1-5|-|TRBV19|-
TGTGCCAGTAGTACCCGAGAGGGAATTGATCAGCCCCAGCATTTT
CASSTREGIDQPQHF
>TRBJ1-4|-|TRBV5-1|-
TGCGCCAGCAGTGCGGGGGGCATTGATGAAAAACTGTTTTTT
CASSAGGIDEKLFF
>TRBJ1-2|TRBD1|TRBV11-3|-
TGTGCCAGCAGCGGGGGGCAGGGGGCTTACCTATCTGGCTACACCTTC
CASSGGQGAYLSGYTF
>TRBJ1-5|TRBD1|TRBV6-2/TRBV6-3|-
TGTGCCAGCAGCGGGACAGGGGGTTGGCAGCCCCAGCATTTT
CASSGTGGWQPQHF
>TRBJ2-5|TRBD1|TRBV5-1|-
TGCGCCAGCAGCTTAGGGACAGGGGCCGAGACCCAGTACTTC
CASSLGTGAETQYF
>TRBJ2-1|TRBD1|TRBV5-1|-
TGCGCCAGCAGCTTGGGGCCAGGGGGCAATGAGCAGTTCTTC
CASSLGPGGNEQFF
>TRBJ2-5|-|TRBV30|once
TGTGCCTGCATGCCACAGCAGACCCAGTACTTC
CACMPQQTQYF
>TRBJ2-3|TRBD1|TRBV18|-
TGTGCCAGCTCACTTTCTTTCGGGACAGGGGGCACAGATACGCAGTATTTT
CASSLSFGTGGTDTQYF
>TRBJ2-1|TRBD2|TRBV5-1|-
TGCGCCAGCAGCGGGGACTACCCCACCTACAATGAGCAGTTCTTC
CASSGDYPTYNEQFF
>TRBJ2-1|TRBD2|TRBV9|-
TGTGCCAGCAGCGTAGGGTGGGGCGGGGGACCCAACAATGAGCAGTTCTTC
CASSVGWGGGPNNEQFF
>TRBJ2-3|TRBD2|TRBV9|-
TGTGCCAGCAGCGGTAGCGGGGGGGCCGGAACAGATACGCAGTATTTT
CASSGSGGAGTDTQYF
>TRBJ2-1|TRBD1|TRBV5-4|once
TGTGCCAGCAGCTTGGAGGGACAGGGTCGGAATGAGCAGTTCTTC
CASSLEGQGRNEQFF
>TRBJ2-5|TRBD2|TRBV3-1/TRBV3-2|-
TGTGCCAGCAGCCGTTCCACCGGGACTATAAAGGGGGAGACCCAGTACTTC
CASSRSTGTIKGETQYF
>TRBJ1-2|TRBD1|TRBV6-2/TRBV6-3|-
TGTGCCAGCAGTCCCAGGACAGGGAATAACTATGGCTACACCTTC
CASSPRTGNNYGYTF
>TRBJ2-7|-|TRBV6-5|-
TGTGCCAGCAGTTACGCGGCGGACGGGGTCTCCGAGCAGTACTTC
CASSYAADGVSEQYF
>TRBJ2-6|TRBD1|TRBV19|-
TGTGCCAGTAGTATAGGCCTGGACAGGGTGAACGTCCTGACTTTC
CASSIGLDRVNVLTF
>TRBJ1-2|-|TRBV3-1/TRBV3-2|-
TGTGCCAGCAGCCAAGGGACACCGAACTATGGCTACACCTTC
CASSQGTPNYGYTF
>TRBJ1-2|-|TRBV2|-
TGTGCCAGCAGGCCTCAGGGGCATGGCTATGGCTACACCTTC
CASRPQGHGYGYTF
>TRBJ1-1|-|TRBV19|-
TGTGCCAGTAGTGTTGTACTGGGGGCAACTGAAGCTTTCTTT
CASSVVLGATEAFF
>TRBJ1-1|TRBD1|TRBV2|-
TGTGCCAGCAGTGAAGAACAGGGGGCAAACACTGAAGCTTTCTTT
CASSEEQGANTEAFF
>TRBJ2-1|-|TRBV5-1|-
TGCGCCAGCAGCTTGGACGCAGGGGGGCTTTACAATGAGCAGTTCTTC
CASSLDAGGLYNEQFF
>TRBJ1-2|TRBD1|TRBV19|once
TGTGCCACCAAGGAGGACAGGCTCCCAACTTCAGGCTACACCTTC
CATKEDRLPTSGYTF